This TCR beta chain was profiled in a study of blood T cell repertoires in COVID-19. Using immunoSEQ multiplex PCR, the repertoire was profiled, and TCRdb retains in-frame clones only, with some absent. The sample lists 120,000 to 150,000 clones, roughly 90% seen once, with 0.95% in the top ten. This CDR3 contains 15 residues. V trimming: 8 bases; J trimming: 3 bases; junction bases outside the gene matches: 7. Germline CDR1 LNHDA, CDR2 SQIVND (reference sequence). The V and J genes are TRBV19 and TRBJ2-2, with 9 nucleotides matching TRBD2. The receptor comes from a woman aged 45-65 years with acute or convalescent COVID-19. Sequences were obtained from peripheral blood. In DNA, the CDR3 is TGTGCCAGTTCCGCGGGGGGGCGCGACACCGGGGAGCTGTTTTTT. This gives the protein CASSAGGRDTGELFF.